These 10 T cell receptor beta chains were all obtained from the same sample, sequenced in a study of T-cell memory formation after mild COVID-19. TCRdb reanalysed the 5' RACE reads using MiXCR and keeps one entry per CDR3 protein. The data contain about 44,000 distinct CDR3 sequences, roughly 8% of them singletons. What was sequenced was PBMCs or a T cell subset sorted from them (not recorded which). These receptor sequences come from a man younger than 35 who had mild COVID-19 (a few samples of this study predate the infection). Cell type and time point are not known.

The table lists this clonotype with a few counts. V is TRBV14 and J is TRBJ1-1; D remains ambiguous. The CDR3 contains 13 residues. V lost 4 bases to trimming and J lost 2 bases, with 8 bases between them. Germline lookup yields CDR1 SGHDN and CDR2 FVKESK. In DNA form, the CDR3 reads TGTGCCAGCAGCCCGGTGGGTAACACTGAAGCTTTCTTT. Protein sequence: CASSPVGNTEAFF.

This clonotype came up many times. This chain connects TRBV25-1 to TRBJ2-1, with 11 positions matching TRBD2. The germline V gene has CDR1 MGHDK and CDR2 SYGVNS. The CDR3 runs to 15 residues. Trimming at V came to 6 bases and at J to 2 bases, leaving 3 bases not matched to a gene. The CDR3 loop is CASRLAGGPYNEQFF. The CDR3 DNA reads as TGTGCCAGCAGGTTAGCGGGGGGGCCCTACAATGAGCAGTTCTTC.

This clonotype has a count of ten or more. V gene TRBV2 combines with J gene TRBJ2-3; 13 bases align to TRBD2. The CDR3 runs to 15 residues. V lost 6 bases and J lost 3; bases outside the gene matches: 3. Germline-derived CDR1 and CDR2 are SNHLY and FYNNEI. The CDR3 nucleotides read TGTGCCAGCAGGGGGACTAGCGGGGTTACAGATACGCAGTATTTT. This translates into CASRGTSGVTDTQYF.

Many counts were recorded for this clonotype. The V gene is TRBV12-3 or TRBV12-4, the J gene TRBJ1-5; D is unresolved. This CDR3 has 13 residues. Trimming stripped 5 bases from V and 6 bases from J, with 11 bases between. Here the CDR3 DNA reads TGTGCCAGCAGTCCTGGAGGAGGTCAGCCCCAGCATTTT. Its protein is CASSPGGGQPQHF.

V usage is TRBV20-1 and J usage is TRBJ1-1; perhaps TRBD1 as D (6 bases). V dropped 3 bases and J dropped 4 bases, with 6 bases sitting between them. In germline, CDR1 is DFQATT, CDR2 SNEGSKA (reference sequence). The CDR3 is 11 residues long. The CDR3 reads CSASRGTEAFF. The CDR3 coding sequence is TGCAGTGCTAGCAGGGGCACTGAAGCTTTCTTT.

In DNA, the CDR3 is TGCAGCGTTAATCTAGCGGGGGGCGCTTATAAGGGGACCCAGTACTTC. Protein: CSVNLAGGAYKGTQYF. The gene calls are TRBV29-1 and TRBJ2-5, with 11 bases identical to TRBD2. Germline V gene lookup returns CDR1 SQVTM and CDR2 ANQGSEA. The CDR3 covers 16 residues. Losses at the gene ends were 5 bases for V and 7 bases for J; bases not matched to a gene: 15.

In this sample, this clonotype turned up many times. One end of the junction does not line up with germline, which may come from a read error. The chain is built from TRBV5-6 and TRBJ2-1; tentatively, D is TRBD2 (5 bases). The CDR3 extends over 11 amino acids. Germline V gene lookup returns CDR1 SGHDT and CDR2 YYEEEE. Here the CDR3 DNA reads TGTGCCAGCAGCTTGTGGCAGTCAGCGGTCTTC. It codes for CASSLWQSAVF. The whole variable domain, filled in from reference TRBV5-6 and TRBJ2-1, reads DAGVTQSPTHLIKTRGQQVTLRCSPKSGHDTVSWYQQALGQGPQFIFQYYEEEERQRGNFPDRFSGHQFPNYSSELNVNALLLGDSALYLCASSLWQSAVFGPGTRLTVL.

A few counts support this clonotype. Here the CDR3 DNA reads TGCGCCAGCAGCGGGGGGACAGTCGACGGCGGCTACACCTTC. Translated: CASSGGTVDGGYTF. The V and J genes are TRBV5-1 and TRBJ1-2; the match to TRBD1 covers 7 bases. The CDR3 covers 14 residues. Losses at the gene ends were 4 bases for V and 8 bases for J; bases not matched to a gene: 11. Germline V gives CDR1 SGHRS, CDR2 YFSETQ.

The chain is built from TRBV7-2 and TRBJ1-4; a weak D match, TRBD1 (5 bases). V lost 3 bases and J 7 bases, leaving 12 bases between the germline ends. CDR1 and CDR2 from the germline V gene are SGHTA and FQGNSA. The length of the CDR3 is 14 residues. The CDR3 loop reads CASSFQWGGEKLFF. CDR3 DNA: TGTGCCAGCAGCTTCCAGTGGGGGGGTGAAAAACTGTTTTTT.

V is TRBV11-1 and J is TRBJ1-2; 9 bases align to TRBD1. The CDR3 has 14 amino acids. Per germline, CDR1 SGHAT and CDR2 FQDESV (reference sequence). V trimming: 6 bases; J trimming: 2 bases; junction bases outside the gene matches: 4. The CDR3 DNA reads TGTGCCAGCAGTCCGGGACAGGGCAACTATGGCTACACCTTC. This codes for CASSPGQGNYGYTF.